A selection of T cell receptor beta chains follows, all from one sample in a study of blood T cell repertoires in COVID-19. The data were produced by immunoSEQ multiplex PCR, yet TCRdb's version contains in-frame clones alone and is incomplete. The table shows some 150,000 clones, with approximately 86% occurring only once. Sequenced sample: peripheral blood. These receptors all stem from a man between 65 and 85 years old with acute or convalescent COVID-19. Each CDR3 is given with its conserved first and last residue. D genes are given only for firm matches. Not all rows give a size; the values are once, few, many and, for expanded clones, a class.

j_gene,abundance,v_gene,d_gene,CDR3aa,CDR3nt
TRBJ2-1,-,TRBV3-1/TRBV3-2,TRBD2,CASSLMTSGRARDEQFF,TGTGCCAGCAGCCTTATGACTAGCGGGAGGGCCCGGGATGAGCAGTTCTTC
TRBJ2-2,few,TRBV7-6,TRBD2,CASSWGLAGVTGELFF,TGTGCCAGCAGCTGGGGACTAGCGGGAGTCACCGGGGAGCTGTTTTTT
TRBJ2-3,-,TRBV27,TRBD2,CASSITSGSQTDTQYF,TGTGCCAGCAGTATTACTAGCGGGAGTCAGACAGATACGCAGTATTTT
TRBJ2-3,-,TRBV7-6,TRBD2,CASSLTPSGRTDTQYF,TGTGCCAGCAGCTTAACCCCTAGCGGGAGGACAGATACGCAGTATTTT
TRBJ2-1,once,TRBV6-2/TRBV6-3,TRBD2,CASSSSGTSSNNEQFF,TGTGCCAGCAGTAGCTCCGGGACTAGCTCCAACAATGAGCAGTTCTTC
TRBJ1-3,-,TRBV27,-,CASSISGRGVNTIYF,TGTGCCAGCAGTATATCGGGCAGGGGAGTAAACACCATATATTTT
TRBJ2-7,-,TRBV28,TRBD2,CASSLRFLAGTPYEQYF,TGTGCCAGCAGTTTAAGGTTCCTAGCGGGAACCCCCTACGAGCAGTACTTC
TRBJ2-6,-,TRBV4-2,-,CASSLQTDSGANVLTF,TGTGCCAGCAGCCTCCAGACAGACTCTGGGGCCAACGTCCTGACTTTC
TRBJ1-5,-,TRBV19,-,CASSDQQGFNNQPQHF,TGTGCCAGTAGTGACCAACAGGGCTTCAACAATCAGCCCCAGCATTTT
TRBJ1-2,-,TRBV5-4,-,CASSSPEGQTNYGYTF,TGTGCCAGCAGCTCGCCTGAGGGACAAACGAACTATGGCTACACCTTC
TRBJ2-7,-,TRBV7-3,TRBD2,CASSSDSGSIGEQYF,TGTGCCAGCAGCTCGGATAGCGGGAGTATCGGCGAGCAGTACTTC
TRBJ2-5,once,TRBV6-2/TRBV6-3,-,CASSYTSTAYWTQYF,TGTGCCAGCAGTTACACCTCGACAGCCTACTGGACCCAGTACTTC
TRBJ2-5,few,TRBV18,-,CASSQGGETQYF,TGTGCCAGCTCCCAGGGGGGAGAGACCCAGTACTTC
TRBJ2-4,-,TRBV9,TRBD2,CASSVVRTSGKAKNIQYF,TGTGCCAGCAGCGTAGTCAGGACTAGCGGCAAAGCCAAAAACATTCAGTACTTC
TRBJ2-1,-,TRBV29-1,-,CSTRAVTYNEQFF,TGCAGCACCCGAGCGGTCACCTACAATGAGCAGTTCTTC
TRBJ2-7,-,TRBV28,TRBD1,CASRQGTSYEQYF,TGTGCCAGCAGACAGGGGACCTCCTACGAGCAGTACTTC
TRBJ2-3,-,TRBV28,TRBD2,CASSRSGSGTDTQYF,TGTGCCAGCAGCCGAAGCGGGAGTGGGACAGATACGCAGTATTTT
TRBJ2-3,-,TRBV7-3,-,CASSPGVSTDTQYF,TGTGCCAGCTCTCCGGGAGTGAGCACAGATACGCAGTATTTT
TRBJ2-2,-,TRBV9,-,CASSVVGRSNTGELFF,TGTGCCAGCAGCGTAGTCGGCAGGTCGAACACCGGGGAGCTGTTTTTT
TRBJ2-3,-,TRBV9,-,CASSPSPAVRGDTQYF,TGTGCCAGCAGTCCAAGCCCGGCAGTGAGAGGAGATACGCAGTATTTT
TRBJ2-1,-,TRBV7-9,-,CASSPPTTATTSYNEQFF,TGTGCCAGCAGTCCGCCGACGACAGCCACAACCTCCTACAATGAGCAGTTCTTC
TRBJ2-7,-,TRBV10-3,TRBD2,CAISEASGSYEQYF,TGTGCCATCAGTGAGGCTAGCGGTTCCTACGAGCAGTACTTC
TRBJ1-2,once,TRBV5-1,TRBD1,CASSANTGGLSYTF,TGCGCCAGCAGCGCCAATACAGGGGGCCTAAGCTACACCTTC
TRBJ1-5,few,TRBV2,-,CASRAGNQPQHF,TGTGCCAGCAGGGCCGGCAATCAGCCCCAGCATTTT
TRBJ1-1,-,TRBV7-2,-,CASSLAQGGTEAFF,TGTGCCAGCAGCTTAGCACAGGGTGGGACTGAAGCTTTCTTT
TRBJ1-1,-,TRBV27,-,CASSFWGRGTEAFF,TGTGCCAGCAGTTTCTGGGGAAGAGGGACTGAAGCTTTCTTT
TRBJ2-3,-,TRBV6-1,-,CASSEVTITDTQYF,TGTGCCAGCAGTGAAGTTACAATCACAGATACGCAGTATTTT
TRBJ2-2,-,TRBV19,TRBD1,CASSIAPTGTGMTGELFF,TGTGCCAGTAGTATAGCCCCCACCGGGACAGGGATGACCGGGGAGCTGTTTTTT
TRBJ2-2,-,TRBV5-6,TRBD2,CASSPGAGGITGELFF,TGTGCCAGCAGCCCCGGGGCGGGAGGAATCACCGGGGAGCTGTTTTTT
TRBJ1-1,once,TRBV30,-,CAWSYKQGTEAFF,TGTGCCTGGAGCTACAAGCAGGGTACTGAAGCTTTCTTT
TRBJ2-7,-,TRBV28,TRBD1,CASSLAPGQGYEQYF,TGTGCCAGCAGCCTCGCCCCGGGACAGGGGTACGAGCAGTACTTC
TRBJ2-1,-,TRBV29-1,TRBD2,CSVVVAGGNEQFF,TGCAGCGTTGTGGTGGCGGGAGGCAATGAGCAGTTCTTC
TRBJ2-2,-,TRBV5-1,TRBD2,CASSPGLAGNTGELFF,TGCGCCAGCAGCCCGGGACTAGCGGGGAACACCGGGGAGCTGTTTTTT
TRBJ2-7,-,TRBV14,TRBD2,CASSQVVGGPLYEQYF,TGTGCCAGCAGCCAAGTGGTGGGAGGGCCCCTCTACGAGCAGTACTTC
TRBJ1-5,-,TRBV19,-,CASTPSRDQPQHF,TGTGCCAGTACCCCGTCGAGGGATCAGCCCCAGCATTTT
TRBJ2-1,-,TRBV6-6,TRBD2,CASGTSNNEQFF,TGTGCCAGCGGGACTAGTAACAATGAGCAGTTCTTC